This T cell receptor beta chain was identified in a study of blood T cell repertoires in COVID-19 (dated by TCRdb to the early 2020s). At the level of the whole study: Samples from collaborators originated in the United States, Italy and Spain and spanned both the acute and convalescent phases of COVID-19. The sample metadata nearly always contained a de-identified subject ID, COVID-19 status, age in years and sex. The samples were drawn from the first 160 participants of the ongoing ImmuneRACE study and from over a thousand subjects provided by 6 global collaborators. The repertoires were made available in a free public database intended to serve as a resource for research on the immune response to SARS-CoV-2. HLA class I and class II types, where available, came from metadata supplied by the sample provider rather than from assay-based typing. The material from the prospective study consisted of cDNA or gDNA derived from T cells, B-cell-depleted T cells, or PBMCs. The dataset comprised deeply sampled blood TCRbeta repertoires from subjects exposed to, actively infected with, or recovered from COVID-19.

The immunoSEQ Assay, a bias-controlled multiplex PCR, was used to amplify TCRbeta CDR3 regions from genomic DNA. Per the source publication's procedure: Nucleated cell counts per sample were estimated from amplification of reference gene primers within the assay. Sequence reads were collapsed and filtered to measure the absolute abundance of every unique TCRbeta CDR3 rearrangement. For each sample, productive Simpson clonality was calculated as the square root of Simpson's diversity index across productive rearrangements. The source is immuneACCESS, and TCRdb retained only in-frame sequences with V and J called. Part of the clones is not carried over; for the studies checked, unresolved V genes explain less than half of this, and the remainder is unexplained. V and J calls and clone size are those listed in that table; D and trimming were worked out from the DNA. The sample data list almost 400,000 clones, and 85% to 90% of these were observed just once. Of the sample, 1.7% falls within the top ten clones.

In the prospective study, participants were about 18 to 95 years old, resided in around 25 geographic areas of the United States, and were enrolled through a virtual design. Cohort assignment in the prospective study relied on participant-reported clinical history from a screening survey and a study questionnaire. ImmuneRACE Cohort 3 recovered participants were defined by two consecutive negative NP/OP PCR tests, healthcare professional clearance, or symptom resolution. In the prospective study, whole blood, serum and a nasopharyngeal or oropharyngeal swab were collected from each participant by mobile phlebotomists. Additional blood draws and questionnaires over an approximately two-month period could optionally be provided by prospective study participants. Before DNA extraction, prospective study blood samples were shipped either frozen or at room temperature. CDR1 and CDR2 are drawn from the germline V gene (reference sequence): SEHNR, FQNEAQ. The CDR3 runs 19 amino acids, cysteine and phenylalanine included. Solely the CDR3 DNA is kept, with 57 bases framed from the first base. V and J are trimmed by 3 bases and 0 bases, and the gene matches miss 11 bases of the junction.

Beyond this particular receptor, the publication reports: How much clinical and demographic metadata was included differed by source and by participant, and the metadata was provided uncurated.

Details on this clone: Which antigen it targets is not known. Base qualities are not provided; no much larger clone lies one nucleotide away.

The chain employs TRBV7-9 and TRBJ1-4, with TRBD1 identical over 9 junction bases. Sequenced input: PBMCs or T cells enriched from blood (not recorded which). The receptor was derived from a woman in her 30s who had recovered from COVID-19. The DNA is as follows: TGTGCCAGCAGCTTCACTTCCGGGACAGGGCTTTCAACTAATGAAAAACTGTTTTTT. This is translated as CASSFTSGTGLSTNEKLFF.